Following are 17 T cell receptor beta chains from one sample sequenced in a study of naive and memory T cell subsets. General observations from the study: Naive repertoires, especially CD8, held a few larger clonotypes, possibly memory cells re-expressing CD45RA.

Both TRBC1 and TRBC2 were covered by a beta constant-region primer of two equimolar oligonucleotides. Four rounds of PCR amplified the ligated cDNA using nested alpha and beta constant-region primers plus SP2. Each CDR3 protein is one row after TCRdb ran MiXCR on the UMI-ligation and nested PCR reads. The table records 150,000 or so distinct CDR3 sequences, roughly 22% of them present only once. The antigens these receptors bind are not known. Material: naive CD4+ T cells from blood. All receptors come from a human donor in good health.

The chain has TRBV6-4 and TRBJ1-5, with TRBD1 as a possible D gene (6 bases). The CDR3 contains 17 residues. Germline values: CDR1 MRHNA, CDR2 SNTAGT. Trimming removed 3 bases from V and 1 base from J, with 16 bases in between. CDR3: CASSDSGHITSNQPQHF. The CDR3 DNA follows: TGTGCCAGCAGTGATTCGGGACACATAACGAGCAATCAGCCCCAGCATTTT.

The chain combines TRBV6-1 with TRBJ1-2; tentative D call: TRBD1 (5 bases). CDR3 size: 13 residues. Germline-derived CDR1 and CDR2 are MNHNS and SASEGT. V shed 8 bases and J shed 8 bases, with 18 bases lying between them. The CDR3 DNA reads as TGTGCCAGCCTACCTCGTCGGGGCTCGGGCTACACCTTC. Protein product: CASLPRRGSGYTF.

The chain combines TRBV20-1 with TRBJ2-7; TRBD1 is a possible D gene (5 bases). Looked up from germline, CDR1 is DFQATT and CDR2 is SNEGSKA (reference sequence). Trimming took 3 bases from V and 0 from J, leaving 15 bases between them. There are 15 residues in the CDR3. DNA for the CDR3: TGCAGTGCTAGTCTTCCAGGGTTGATCTCCTACGAGCAGTACTTC. This codes for CSASLPGLISYEQYF.

This clonotype was seen many times. The chain combines TRBV20-1 with TRBJ2-7; tentative D call: TRBD2 (5 bases). Per germline, CDR1 DFQATT and CDR2 SNEGSKA (reference sequence). The CDR3 loop spans 12 amino acids. V lost 6 bases to trimming and J lost 6 bases, with 15 bases between them. CDR3 coding DNA: TGCAGTGCCCGACGGGGTGAGGTCGAGCAGTACTTC. Its protein product is CSARRGEVEQYF.

Written as DNA, the CDR3 is TGCGCCAGCAGCGCGACTAGCGGGAGGGTGGAGACCCAGTACTTC. Amino acids: CASSATSGRVETQYF. The chain uses TRBV5-1 and TRBJ2-5; 14 bases fit TRBD2. Trimming took 4 bases from V and 5 from J; bases not matched to a gene: 4. The germline V gene encodes CDR1 SGHRS and CDR2 YFSETQ. The CDR3 is made up of 15 amino acids.

As to this clonotype: Relative to the germline gene, one junction end is altered; a read error may explain this. The chain uses TRBV12-3 or TRBV12-4 and TRBJ2-5, with D tentatively TRBD1 or TRBD2 (6 bases each). This CDR3 is built from 14 residues. The CDR3, as DNA: TGTGCCAGCAGTTCCATCGGGGGACAAGGGACCCAGTACTTC. It is translated as CASSSIGGQGTQYF.

This clonotype was seen a few times. CDR3 protein: CASSLANGAGGYTF. The CDR3 DNA follows: TGTGCCAGCAGCTTGGCGAACGGGGCCGGCGGCTACACCTTC. V is TRBV5-6 and J is TRBJ1-2, with D possibly matching TRBD1 (5 bases). The V end lost 0 bases, the J end lost 8 bases, and 14 bases lay between the germline ends. CDR3 length: 14 amino acids. In germline, CDR1 is SGHDT, CDR2 YYEEEE. The complete variable domain, with remaining parts taken from reference TRBV5-6 and TRBJ1-2, reads DAGVTQSPTHLIKTRGQQVTLRCSPKSGHDTVSWYQQALGQGPQFIFQYYEEEERQRGNFPDRFSGHQFPNYSSELNVNALLLGDSALYLCASSLANGAGGYTFGSGTRLTVV.

The chain is built from TRBV7-2 and TRBJ1-5; D uncertain. The CDR3 runs to 15 residues. Germline values: CDR1 SGHTA, CDR2 FQGNSA. The ends were cut back, 2 bases at V and 0 bases at J, with 8 bases in the middle. The CDR3 bases are TGTGCCAGCAGCTTATATTTGTATAGCAATCAGCCCCAGCATTTT. This gives the protein CASSLYLYSNQPQHF. The variable domain in full, completed from reference TRBV7-2 and TRBJ1-5, reads GAGVSQSPSNKVTEKGKDVELRCDPISGHTALYWYRQSLGQGLEFLIYFQGNSAPDKSGLPSDRFSAERTGGSVSTLTIQRTQQEDSAVYLCASSLYLYSNQPQHFGDGTRLSIL.

This chain links TRBV28 with TRBJ2-6; possibly TRBD1 for D (5 bases). The CDR3 has 16 amino acids. The germline V and J ends were trimmed by 2 bases and 0 bases, with 8 bases remaining between them. The germline V gene has CDR1 MDHEN and CDR2 SYDVKM. This CDR3 is CASSLRQYSGANVLTF. In DNA, the CDR3 is TGTGCCAGCAGTTTACGACAGTACTCTGGGGCCAACGTCCTGACTTTC.

In this sample, this clonotype turned up many times. V usage is TRBV27 and J usage is TRBJ2-1; 11 nucleotides match TRBD2. V lost 7 bases to trimming and J lost 7 bases; unmatched junction nucleotides: 9. The CDR3 spans 15 residues. The germline V gene encodes CDR1 MNHEY and CDR2 SMNVEV (reference sequence). The DNA of the CDR3 is TGTGCCAGCACCCGACTAGCGGGAAGGCCTAATGAGCAGTTCTTC. It specifies CASTRLAGRPNEQFF.

The chain joins TRBV7-9 to TRBJ2-3; 11 nucleotides agree with TRBD2. V trimming: 5 bases; J trimming: 4 bases; junction bases outside the gene matches: 17. Germline V lookup: CDR1 SEHNR, CDR2 FQNEAQ (reference sequence). The CDR3 is 19 amino acids. CDR3 nucleotide sequence: TGTGCCAGCAGCCCCGGACTAGCGGGCAGGTGGAGCACGGCAGATACGCAGTATTTT. Protein sequence: CASSPGLAGRWSTADTQYF.

The chain employs TRBV15 and TRBJ2-7; D may be TRBD2 (6 bases). Trimming pared 0 bases from V and 3 bases from J, leaving 21 bases between. Germline assignment: CDR1 LNHNV and CDR2 YYDKDF (reference sequence). CDR3 length: 18 residues. This CDR3 is CATSRDGGSWRELYEQYF. CDR3 coding DNA: TGTGCCACCAGCAGAGATGGGGGTTCCTGGCGGGAACTCTACGAGCAGTACTTC. The full variable domain, completed using reference TRBV15 and TRBJ2-7, is DAMVIQNPRYQVTQFGKPVTLSCSQTLNHNVMYWYQQKSSQAPKLLFHYYDKDFNNEADTPDNFQSRRPNTSFCFLDIRSPGLGDTAMYLCATSRDGGSWRELYEQYFGPGTRLTVT.

This chain connects TRBV12-3 or TRBV12-4 to TRBJ1-5; 9 bases are a match to TRBD1. Germline trimming cut 6 bases from V and 4 bases from J; bases unmatched to any gene: 10. The CDR3 length is 16 residues. In DNA, the CDR3 is TGTGCCAGCAGCCAAGACATACAGGGGGCGAATCAGCCCCAGCATTTT. Its protein is CASSQDIQGANQPQHF.

In its sample, this clonotype was seen many times. The V and J genes are TRBV12-3 or TRBV12-4 and TRBJ2-3, with a possible D match to TRBD1 (5 bases). The CDR3 totals 13 residues. V was trimmed by 2 bases and J by 7 bases, leaving 10 bases between them. The chain's CDR3 is CASSLQGRYTQYF. CDR3 coding DNA: TGTGCCAGCAGTTTACAGGGCAGATATACGCAGTATTTT.

Many counts were recorded for this clonotype. The chain has TRBV7-2 and TRBJ2-7; TRBD2 matches 9 bases. Germline V gives CDR1 SGHTA, CDR2 FQGNSA. The junction had 8 bases not matched to a gene; V was cut back by 5 bases and J by 6 bases. The CDR3 loop spans 14 amino acids. The CDR3 sequence: CASSTVGGRVEQYF. Written as DNA, the CDR3 is TGTGCCAGCAGCACGGTGGGCGGGAGGGTCGAGCAGTACTTC.

The chain uses TRBV18 and TRBJ1-1; 8 nucleotides align to TRBD1. The CDR3 contains 15 residues. The junction had 4 bases not matched to a gene; V was cut back by 3 bases and J by 1 base. The germline gives CDR1 KGHSH, CDR2 LQKENI. The CDR3 reads CASSPGTGANTEAFF. The CDR3 nucleotides read TGTGCCAGCTCACCCGGGACAGGCGCGAACACTGAAGCTTTCTTT. Filled out from reference TRBV18 and TRBJ1-1, the complete variable domain reads NAGVMQNPRHLVRRRGQEARLRCSPMKGHSHVYWYRQLPEEGLKFMVYLQKENIIDESGMPKERFSAEFPKEGPSILRIQQVVRGDSAAYFCASSPGTGANTEAFFGQGTRLTVV.

This clonotype has just a few counts. V gene TRBV6-2 or TRBV6-3 combines with J gene TRBJ2-1; possible D gene TRBD2, 5 bases. Trimming took 2 bases from V and 12 from J, leaving 11 bases between them. CDR1 is MNHEY and CDR2 is SVGEGT in the germline V gene. CDR3 length: 12 amino acids. In DNA form, the CDR3 reads TGTGCCAGCAGTTACACCCCGGCGGGGCAGTTCTTC. This sequence encodes CASSYTPAGQFF.